This passage covers 24 T cell receptor beta chains from one sample sequenced in a study of CD8+ T cells in alopecia areata. Following extraction, RNA underwent reverse transcription to cDNA, which served as the sequencing template. This table comes from immunoSEQ multiplex PCR, and its TCRdb copy is limited to in-frame clones, with some not included. Of 180,000 or so clones in the sample, roughly half are singletons; the top ten hold about 9.5%. The treatment is: oral pan-JAK inhibitor, 5-10 mg twice daily. Specimen: CD8+ T cells sorted from blood, collected around week 54, from a patient treated with tofacitinib. These receptors were collected from a human donor with alopecia areata.

This clone is medium-sized. The rearrangement links TRBV6-4 to TRBJ2-2; D unclear. This CDR3 is built from 13 residues. CDR1 and CDR2 from the germline V gene are MRHNA and SNTAGT. V was pared by 2 bases and J by 3 bases, with 4 bases between. The CDR3 loop is CASSDRDTGELFF. In DNA, the CDR3 is TGTGCCAGCAGTGACAGGGACACCGGGGAGCTGTTTTTT.

J is TRBJ1-2 and V is TRBV30; no clear D. V was trimmed by 1 base and J by 8 bases, leaving 17 bases between them. This CDR3 contains 14 residues. Per the germline V gene, CDR1 is GTSNPN and CDR2 is SVGIG (reference sequence). CDR3 protein: CAWSATVLGSGYTF. The CDR3 nucleotides are TGTGCCTGGAGTGCTACTGTCCTCGGTAGCGGCTACACCTTC.

V gene TRBV4-1 combines with J gene TRBJ2-1; the match to TRBD1 covers 10 bases. The V and J ends lost 4 bases and 8 bases, in that order; junction bases with no gene match: 11. Germline-derived CDR1 and CDR2 are MGHRA and YSYEKL. The CDR3 runs to 16 residues. This CDR3 reads CASSPEPGTGAYEQFF. CDR3 bases: TGCGCCAGCAGCCCCGAACCCGGGACAGGGGCGTATGAGCAGTTCTTC.

This rearrangement joins TRBV4-2 to TRBJ1-2; maybe TRBD1 (5 bases). The CDR3 is 17 amino acids. V lost 0 bases and J 5 bases, leaving 19 bases between the germline ends. In germline, CDR1 is LGHNA, CDR2 YNFKEQ. The CDR3 region is CASSQEGGTERDYGYTF. In DNA form, the CDR3 reads TGTGCCAGCAGCCAAGAAGGAGGGACGGAGAGAGATTATGGCTACACCTTC.

The sample holds a few counts of this clone. The V and J genes are TRBV7-9 and TRBJ2-4; a possible D gene is TRBD1 (5 bases). CDR1 and CDR2 (germline): SEHNR, FQNEAQ (reference sequence). The CDR3 contains 13 residues. V was shortened by 3 bases and J by 5 bases, with 8 bases between the two germline ends. The CDR3 sequence: CASSLETENIQYF. The CDR3 coding sequence is TGTGCCAGCAGCTTGGAGACAGAAAACATTCAGTACTTC.

The chain couples TRBV7-2 to TRBJ2-3; tentative D call: TRBD1 (5 bases). V was shortened by 5 bases and J by 2 bases, with 11 bases between the two germline ends. The CDR3 length is 14 residues. Germline V gene lookup returns CDR1 SGHTA and CDR2 FQGNSA. CDR3 loop: CASSRTSPTDTQYF. The CDR3 DNA sequence: TGTGCCAGCAGCCGGACAAGTCCCACAGATACGCAGTATTTT. Full variable domain (outside the CDR3, taken from reference TRBV7-2 and TRBJ2-3): GAGVSQSPSNKVTEKGKDVELRCDPISGHTALYWYRQSLGQGLEFLIYFQGNSAPDKSGLPSDRFSAERTGGSVSTLTIQRTQQEDSAVYLCASSRTSPTDTQYFGPGTRLTVL.

This clone was seen more than once but under ten times. The genes are TRBV13 and TRBJ2-7, with D uncertain. CDR3 size: 14 residues. The germline CDR1 and CDR2 sequences are PRHDT and FYEKMQ (reference sequence). V gave up 5 bases and J gave up 0 bases, with 11 bases separating them. The chain's CDR3 is CASSKDRSSYEQYF. CDR3 bases: TGTGCCAGCAGCAAGGACCGAAGCTCCTACGAGCAGTACTTC. Filled out from reference TRBV13 and TRBJ2-7, the complete variable domain reads AAGVIQSPRHLIKEKRETATLKCYPIPRHDTVYWYQQGPGQDPQFLISFYEKMQSDKGSIPDRFSAQQFSDYHSELNMSSLELGDSALYFCASSKDRSSYEQYFGPGTRLTVT.

The rearrangement links TRBV5-6 to TRBJ1-3; D not certain. There are 16 residues in the CDR3. Germline values: CDR1 SGHDT, CDR2 YYEEEE. Trimming took 4 bases from V and 0 from J, leaving 14 bases between them. Here the CDR3 reads CASSLAELVSGNTIYF. DNA for the CDR3: TGTGCCAGCAGCCTCGCCGAACTTGTCTCTGGAAACACCATATATTTT. Using reference TRBV5-6 and TRBJ1-3 for the parts outside the CDR3, the full variable domain is DAGVTQSPTHLIKTRGQQVTLRCSPKSGHDTVSWYQQALGQGPQFIFQYYEEEERQRGNFPDRFSGHQFPNYSSELNVNALLLGDSALYLCASSLAELVSGNTIYFGEGSWLTVV.

A few counts support this clone. The chain couples TRBV6-5 to TRBJ1-1, with 8 bases aligning to TRBD1. The CDR3 totals 14 residues. Losses at the gene ends were 6 bases for V and 3 bases for J; bases not matched to a gene: 6. Germline CDR1 and CDR2: MNHEY and SVGAGI. The CDR3: CASRTDRGHTEAFF. The CDR3 DNA follows: TGTGCCAGCAGGACAGACAGGGGCCACACTGAAGCTTTCTTT.

The chain employs TRBV9 and TRBJ2-3; D uncertain. CDR1 is SGDLS and CDR2 is YYNGEE in the germline V gene. Trimming cost V 0 bases and J 5 bases, with 10 bases left between them. The CDR3 has 14 amino acids. The CDR3 here is CASSVEGSRDTQYF. CDR3 coding DNA: TGTGCCAGCAGCGTAGAAGGCAGTCGAGATACGCAGTATTTT.

The V gene is TRBV6-5, the J gene TRBJ2-7; no clear D gene. Germline loops: CDR1 MNHEY, CDR2 SVGAGI. CDR3 length: 13 residues. V was cut by 6 bases and J by 4 bases, with 13 bases left in between. CDR3 amino acids: CASSPNLGYEQYF. Here the CDR3 DNA reads TGTGCCAGCAGCCCGAACCTGGGGTACGAGCAGTACTTC.

V gene TRBV10-3 combines with J gene TRBJ1-3; D unclear. This CDR3 is 13 amino acids long. With 7 bases removed from V and 0 bases from J, the gap between germline ends came to 7 bases. CDR1 and CDR2 from the germline V gene are ENHRY and SYGVKD. CDR3 sequence reads: CAIKGGSGNTIYF. The CDR3 nucleotides are TGTGCCATCAAGGGAGGCTCTGGAAACACCATATATTTT.

This rearrangement joins TRBV27 to TRBJ2-1; 14 bases are shared with TRBD2. J lost 10 bases, V lost 3 bases, and 8 bases had no gene match. Germline lookup yields CDR1 MNHEY and CDR2 SMNVEV (reference sequence). This CDR3 contains 16 residues. CDR3: CASSLLTSGGAREQFF. The CDR3 DNA follows: TGTGCCAGCAGTTTGCTGACTAGCGGGGGGGCACGAGAGCAGTTCTTC.

This clone occurred many times. The chain is built from TRBV7-8 and TRBJ2-3; D possibly corresponds to TRBD2 (5 bases). From germline, CDR1 is SGHVS and CDR2 FQNEAQ. The CDR3 runs to 14 residues. Trimming took off 3 bases at V and 4 bases at J, with 11 bases between the two ends. The CDR3 nucleotides read TGTGCCAGCAGCTTTCGGATAGCGTCAGATACGCAGTATTTT. It is translated as CASSFRIASDTQYF.

This sequence joins TRBV7-8 and TRBJ2-2; 8 bases match TRBD2. The V segment lost 1 base and the J segment 5 bases; nucleotides outside the gene matches: 6. The CDR3 sequence is 16 residues long. CDR1 is SGHVS, CDR2 FQNEAQ, per germline. CDR3 sequence (DNA): TGTGCCAGCAGCTTAGTGGGACTAGGGGCGACCGGGGAGCTGTTTTTT. Translating it yields CASSLVGLGATGELFF.

The chain is built from TRBV9 and TRBJ1-1; D call uncertain. The CDR3 spans 14 residues. The V and J ends lost 4 bases and 4 bases respectively, with 14 bases between them. Germline CDR1 reads SGDLS; CDR2 reads YYNGEE. The CDR3: CASSPGLLGTEAFF. DNA of the CDR3: TGTGCCAGCAGCCCGGGGTTGTTGGGCACTGAAGCTTTCTTT. Complete variable domain (other parts from reference TRBV9 and TRBJ1-1): DSGVTQTPKHLITATGQRVTLRCSPRSGDLSVYWYQQSLDQGLQFLIQYYNGEERAKGNILERFSAQQFPDLHSELNLSSLELGDSALYFCASSPGLLGTEAFFGQGTRLTVV.

Only one count was recorded for this clone. The rearrangement uses TRBV4-3 and TRBJ2-5; 9 bases match TRBD2. The V and J ends lost 4 bases and 4 bases, in that order; junction bases with no gene match: 7. Germline V CDR1 and CDR2: LGHNA, YSLEER. CDR3 size: 15 residues. The CDR3 DNA is TGCGCCAGCAGCCGGGTAGCGGGGGAAGGAGAGACCCAGTACTTC. Its protein product is CASSRVAGEGETQYF.

The V call is TRBV7-9, the J call TRBJ2-3; the D gene could be TRBD1 or TRBD2 (5 bases each). The CDR3 totals 13 residues. Germline CDR1 reads SEHNR; CDR2 reads FQNEAQ (reference sequence). Deletions cut 9 bases from V and 3 bases from J, with 13 bases between. CDR3 loop: CASSPEGTDTQYF. In DNA, the CDR3 is TGTGCCAGTAGTCCAGAGGGGACAGATACGCAGTATTTT. Using reference TRBV7-9 and TRBJ2-3 for the parts outside the CDR3, the full variable domain is DTGVSQNPRHKITKRGQNVTFRCDPISEHNRLYWYRQTLGQGPEFLTYFQNEAQLEKSRLLSDRFSAERPKGSFSTLEIQRTEQGDSAMYLCASSPEGTDTQYFGPGTRLTVL.

Only a few counts were recorded for this clone. V gene TRBV5-1 combines with J gene TRBJ1-2, with 9 positions matching TRBD1. V was pared by 4 bases and J by 8 bases, with 6 bases of the junction left unmatched. The CDR3 extends over 13 amino acids. Germline values: CDR1 SGHRS, CDR2 YFSETQ. CDR3 in amino acids: CASSPWTGDGYTF. Here the CDR3 DNA reads TGCGCCAGCAGCCCATGGACAGGGGACGGCTACACCTTC. Combining the CDR3 with reference TRBV5-1 and TRBJ1-2 gives the whole variable domain KAGVTQTPRYLIKTRGQQVTLSCSPISGHRSVSWYQQTPGQGLQFLFEYFSETQRNKGNFPGRFSGRQFSNSRSEMNVSTLELGDSALYLCASSPWTGDGYTFGSGTRLTVV.

This rearrangement joins TRBV7-2 to TRBJ2-7; 8 bases match TRBD1. Trimming cost V 9 bases and J 3 bases; bases outside gene matches: 13. This CDR3 contains 15 residues. CDR1 is SGHTA, CDR2 FQGNSA, per germline. CDR3 in DNA: TGTGCCAGGAATGGAATAGGTGGACAGGGCTACGAGCAGTACTTC. The encoded protein is CARNGIGGQGYEQYF.

This sequence joins TRBV25-1 and TRBJ2-7; TRBD1 matches at 7 bases. Germline CDR1 MGHDK, CDR2 SYGVNS. Trimming took 3 bases from V and 2 from J; bases not matched to a gene: 16. This CDR3 is built from 18 residues. CDR3 region: CASSDQYLRDSHTYEQYF. The CDR3 nucleotides read TGTGCCAGCAGTGACCAATATCTTAGGGACAGCCATACCTACGAGCAGTACTTC.

The V and J genes are TRBV6-5 and TRBJ1-1; 8 nucleotides align to TRBD1. The germline V gene encodes CDR1 MNHEY and CDR2 SVGAGI. Trimming took 4 bases from V and 7 from J; bases not matched to a gene: 8. This CDR3 has 14 residues. The CDR3 DNA sequence: TGTGCCAGCAGTTCCCCCCGCAGGGGGCTTGAAGCTTTCTTT. It encodes CASSSPRRGLEAFF.

The genes are TRBV4-2 and TRBJ2-7; 9 bases line up with TRBD2. From germline, CDR1 is LGHNA and CDR2 YNFKEQ. The CDR3 is 16 amino acids. Losses at the gene ends were 0 bases for V and 1 base for J; bases not matched to a gene: 4. For the CDR3, the DNA is TGTGCCAGCAGCCAAGACCCTAGCGGGGAGTCCTACGAGCAGTACTTC. Encoded protein: CASSQDPSGESYEQYF.

This clone appeared a few times. This chain joins TRBV30 and TRBJ1-1; 10 nucleotides match TRBD1. CDR1 GTSNPN and CDR2 SVGIG come from the germline V gene (reference sequence). The length of the CDR3 is 14 residues. Trimming removed 8 bases from V and 1 base from J; junction bases left unmatched: 7. The CDR3 DNA reads TGTGCCCGGGGACAGGGGCTGGGGAACACTGAAGCTTTCTTT. This sequence encodes CARGQGLGNTEAFF.